These T cell receptor beta chains were read from a single sample in a study of OX40 agonist ivuxolimab in advanced cancers. Repertoires were generated with immunoSEQ multiplex PCR, while TCRdb's copy carries only in-frame clones and drops some. The table includes about 66,000 clones, 70% to 90% detected once. Sequenced here: CD4+ or CD8+ T cells sorted from blood, sampled in a trial of the OX40 agonist ivuxolimab. Receptor source: an adult with an advanced solid tumor such as melanoma, head and neck, liver or kidney cancer. CDR3s include the opening cysteine and the closing phenylalanine or tryptophan. D genes are given only for firm matches. Size is omitted from some rows. Given values are once, few, many or a class for expanded clones.

TRBV11-2	TRBJ1-2	NA	NA	CASSLGPTDLYGYTF	TGTGCCAGCAGCTTGGGCCCGACAGATCTATATGGCTACACCTTC
TRBV5-1	TRBJ2-6	NA	NA	CASSPVFSGANVLTF	TGCGCCAGCAGCCCGGTGTTTTCCGGGGCCAACGTCCTGACTTTC
TRBV2	TRBJ2-7	NA	few	CASSEGTDYEQYF	TGTGCCAGCAGTGAGGGTACAGACTACGAGCAGTACTTC
TRBV7-8	TRBJ2-1	NA	NA	CASSLATGVEFF	TGTGCCAGCAGCTTAGCGACGGGGGTAGAGTTCTTC
TRBV6-5	TRBJ2-7	NA	NA	CASSYRPTAGYEQYF	TGTGCCAGCAGTTACCGACCGACAGCAGGCTACGAGCAGTACTTC
TRBV5-1	TRBJ2-5	NA	NA	CASSLAASGGETQYF	TGCGCCAGCAGCTTGGCCGCTAGTGGGGGCGAGACCCAGTACTTC
TRBV25-1	TRBJ1-2	NA	NA	CASSGIGVHGYTF	TGTGCCAGCAGTGGTATAGGGGTCCATGGCTACACCTTC
TRBV7-9	TRBJ1-2	NA	NA	CASSIQNYGYTF	TGTGCCAGCAGCATACAAAACTATGGCTACACCTTC
TRBV11-1	TRBJ2-5	TRBD2	NA	CASSPRLAEETQYF	TGTGCCAGCAGCCCCCGACTAGCGGAAGAGACCCAGTACTTC
TRBV2	TRBJ2-1	NA	NA	CASSESNSYNEQFF	TGTGCCAGCAGTGAGTCGAACTCCTACAATGAGCAGTTCTTC
TRBV2	TRBJ1-2	NA	NA	CASEGITRNYGYTF	TGTGCCAGCGAGGGTATCACCCGGAACTATGGCTACACCTTC
TRBV21-1	TRBJ2-5	NA	NA	CASSIGTSGRQETQYF	TGTGCCAGCAGCATAGGGACTAGCGGGAGACAAGAGACCCAGTACTTC
TRBV5-1	TRBJ1-1	TRBD1	NA	CASSWGQGAYLNTEAFF	TGCGCCAGCAGCTGGGGACAGGGGGCTTATTTGAACACTGAAGCTTTCTTT
TRBV27	TRBJ2-2	TRBD2	NA	CASRLLAGGPGSGELFF	TGTGCCAGCAGACTACTAGCGGGGGGCCCCGGATCCGGGGAGCTGTTTTTT
TRBV7-2	TRBJ1-1	TRBD1	NA	CASSRPPGTANTEAFF	TGTGCCAGCAGCCGGCCTCCCGGGACAGCGAACACTGAAGCTTTCTTT
TRBV18	TRBJ1-5	NA	NA	CASSPGRDQPQHF	TGTGCCAGCTCACCAGGCAGGGATCAGCCCCAGCATTTT
TRBV6-5	TRBJ1-6	NA	NA	CASSYAPRENSPLHF	TGTGCCAGCAGTTACGCCCCCCGGGAGAATTCACCCCTCCACTTT
TRBV18	TRBJ2-6	NA	NA	CASSPRTQGANVLTF	TGTGCCAGCTCACCCAGGACACAGGGGGCCAACGTCCTGACTTTC
TRBV2	TRBJ1-5	NA	NA	CASSGGGQPQHF	TGTGCCAGCAGTGGGGGAGGTCAGCCCCAGCATTTT
TRBV5-1	TRBJ2-3	TRBD1	NA	CASSSQGSTDTQYF	TGCGCCAGCAGCTCACAGGGGAGCACAGATACGCAGTATTTT